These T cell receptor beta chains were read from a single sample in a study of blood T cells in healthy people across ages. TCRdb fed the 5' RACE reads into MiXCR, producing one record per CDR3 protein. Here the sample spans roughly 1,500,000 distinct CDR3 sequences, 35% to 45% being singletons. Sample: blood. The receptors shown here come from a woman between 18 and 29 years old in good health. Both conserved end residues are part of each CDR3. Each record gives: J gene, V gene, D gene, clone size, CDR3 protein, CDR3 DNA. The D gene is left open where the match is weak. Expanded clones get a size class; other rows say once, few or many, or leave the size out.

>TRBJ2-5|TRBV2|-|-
CATTGPQETQYF
TGTGCCACAACAGGACCCCAAGAGACCCAGTACTTC
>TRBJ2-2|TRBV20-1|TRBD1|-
CSASLQGALTGELFF
TGCAGTGCTTCTCTACAGGGGGCGCTCACCGGGGAGCTGTTTTTT
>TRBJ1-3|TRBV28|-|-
CASSLVLSSGNTIYF
TGTGCCAGCAGTTTAGTATTGAGCTCTGGAAACACCATATATTTT
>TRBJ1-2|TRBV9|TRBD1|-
CASSVQGAQDYGYTF
TGTGCCAGCAGCGTACAGGGGGCCCAAGACTATGGCTACACCTTC
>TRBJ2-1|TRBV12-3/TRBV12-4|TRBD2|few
CASSSQGGGMGEQFF
TGTGCCAGCAGTTCTCAAGGCGGGGGTATGGGTGAGCAGTTCTTC
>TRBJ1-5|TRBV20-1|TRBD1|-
CSARGPTGGGNQPQHF
TGCAGTGCTAGAGGCCCGACAGGGGGGGGCAATCAGCCCCAGCATTTT
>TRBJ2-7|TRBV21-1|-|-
CASSKAGGAYEQYF
TGTGCCAGCAGCAAAGCTGGGGGGGCCTACGAGCAGTACTTC
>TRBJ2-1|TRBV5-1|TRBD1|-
CASSGIRTGFYNEQFF
TGCGCCAGCTCGGGGATAAGGACAGGGTTCTACAATGAGCAGTTCTTC
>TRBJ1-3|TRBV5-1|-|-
CASRADSSGNTIYF
TGCGCCAGCAGGGCAGATAGCTCTGGAAACACCATATATTTT
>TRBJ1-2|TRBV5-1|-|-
CASSLGTPEGYTF
TGCGCCAGCAGCTTGGGAACACCGGAGGGCTACACCTTC
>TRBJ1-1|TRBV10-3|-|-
CANQGLGNTEAFF
TGTGCCAACCAGGGTCTGGGGAACACTGAAGCTTTCTTT
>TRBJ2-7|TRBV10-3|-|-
CATSGKTSVPTPYEQYF
TGTGCCACCTCCGGGAAAACGTCGGTTCCCACACCCTACGAGCAGTACTTC
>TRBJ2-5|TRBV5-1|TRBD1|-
CASSSSTGGGETQYF
TGCGCCAGCAGCTCATCCACAGGGGGCGGAGAGACCCAGTACTTC
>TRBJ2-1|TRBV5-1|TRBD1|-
CASSPDRVKFF
TGCGCCAGCAGCCCGGACAGGGTCAAGTTCTTC
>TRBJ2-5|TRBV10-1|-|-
CASRGSPRTQYF
TGCGCCAGCAGGGGGAGCCCTCGGACCCAGTACTTC
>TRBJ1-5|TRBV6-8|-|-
CASSPETTHSNQPQHF
TGTGCCAGCAGCCCCGAGACAACCCATAGCAATCAGCCCCAGCATTTT
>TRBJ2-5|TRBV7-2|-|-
CASSLERGVTQYF
TGTGCCAGCAGCTTAGAAAGGGGCGTGACCCAGTACTTC
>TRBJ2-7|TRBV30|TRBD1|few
CACSGTGVFYEQYF
TGTGCCTGTTCCGGGACAGGGGTTTTCTACGAGCAGTACTTC
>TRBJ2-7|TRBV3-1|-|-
CASSHGSGMDEQYF
TGTGCCAGCAGCCACGGGTCCGGGATGGACGAGCAGTACTTC
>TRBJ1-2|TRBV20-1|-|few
CSANRAGVDYTF
TGCAGTGCTAATAGAGCAGGGGTTGACTACACCTTC
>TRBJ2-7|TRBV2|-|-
CASRKGDTGLYEQYF
TGTGCCAGCAGGAAGGGGGACACCGGCCTCTACGAGCAGTACTTC
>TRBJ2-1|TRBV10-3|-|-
CAISDLSTDEQFF
TGTGCCATCAGTGATCTTAGTACGGATGAGCAGTTCTTC
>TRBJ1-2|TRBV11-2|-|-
CASRPDRTYYGYTF
TGTGCCAGCAGGCCCGACCGTACCTACTATGGCTACACCTTC
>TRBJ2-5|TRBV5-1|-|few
CASSSGAFRDSYF
TGCGCCAGCAGCTCTGGCGCCTTCAGGGATTCGTACTTC
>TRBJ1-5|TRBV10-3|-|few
CAISQTSNQPQHF
TGTGCCATCAGTCAAACTAGCAATCAGCCCCAGCATTTT
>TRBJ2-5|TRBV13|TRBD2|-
CASSLATSGRAGPYNEQYF
TGTGCCAGCAGCTTAGCTACTAGCGGGAGGGCCGGACCCTACAATGAGCAGTACTTC
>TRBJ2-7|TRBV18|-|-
CASSPGVGVPGYEQYF
TGTGCCAGCTCACCAGGGGTCGGGGTTCCGGGATACGAGCAGTACTTC
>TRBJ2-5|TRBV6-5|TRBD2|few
CASQREGGETQYF
TGTGCCAGCCAACGGGAGGGCGGGGAGACCCAGTACTTC
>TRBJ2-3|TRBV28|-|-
CASSLGVLDTQYF
TGTGCCAGCAGTTTGGGGGTTTTGGATACGCAGTATTTT
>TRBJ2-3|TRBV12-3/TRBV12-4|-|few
CASRHDRSPTDTQYF
TGTGCCAGCAGACACGACAGGAGCCCCACAGATACGCAGTATTTT
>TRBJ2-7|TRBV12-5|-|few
CASVIWGHEQYF
TGTGCTAGTGTAATCTGGGGCCACGAGCAGTACTTC
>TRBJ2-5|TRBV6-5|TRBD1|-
CASSYTNRGETQYF
TGTGCCAGCAGTTACACCAACAGGGGAGAGACCCAGTACTTC
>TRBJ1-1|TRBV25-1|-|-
CASSGEPEAFF
TGTGCCAGCAGTGGGGAGCCTGAAGCTTTCTTT
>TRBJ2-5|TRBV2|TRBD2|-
CASRNPAGLSRDEQYF
TGTGCCAGCAGGAATCCAGCGGGACTGTCTCGCGATGAGCAGTACTTC
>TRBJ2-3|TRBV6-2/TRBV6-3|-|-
CASSYWGDTDTQYF
TGTGCCAGCAGTTACTGGGGGGACACAGATACGCAGTATTTT
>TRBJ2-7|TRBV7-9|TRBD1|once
CASSRQGCEQYF
TGTGCCAGCAGCAGACAGGGGTGCGAGCAGTACTTC
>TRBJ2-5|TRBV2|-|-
CASSEGGPQETQYF
TGTGCCAGCAGTGAAGGGGGGCCCCAAGAGACCCAGTACTTC
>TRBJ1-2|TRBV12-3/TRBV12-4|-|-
CASSPFISRVGGYTF
TGTGCCAGCAGTCCCTTTATTTCCAGGGTAGGAGGCTACACCTTC
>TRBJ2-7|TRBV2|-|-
CASSVLGSLYEQYF
TGTGCCAGCAGTGTTTTAGGCAGTCTCTACGAGCAGTACTTC
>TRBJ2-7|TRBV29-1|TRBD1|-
CSVKDSTGGRYEQYF
TGCAGCGTTAAAGACTCGACAGGGGGGCGCTACGAGCAGTACTTC
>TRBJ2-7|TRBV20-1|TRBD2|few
CSASATGTSGTYEQYF
TGCAGTGCTAGTGCCACCGGGACTAGCGGTACCTACGAGCAGTACTTC
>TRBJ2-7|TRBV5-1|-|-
CASSPLLYAYEQYF
TGCGCCAGCAGCCCTCTCCTGTATGCCTACGAGCAGTACTTC
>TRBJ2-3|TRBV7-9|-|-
CASSSQKYTDTQYF
TGTGCCAGCAGCTCGCAGAAATACACAGATACGCAGTATTTT
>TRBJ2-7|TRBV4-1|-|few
CASSQGRGNIYEQYF
TGCGCCAGCAGCCAAGGGAGGGGAAATATCTACGAGCAGTACTTC
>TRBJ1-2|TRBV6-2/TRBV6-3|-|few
CASSWNRGRDIGYGYTF
TGTGCCAGCAGCTGGAACCGGGGGCGCGATATAGGATATGGCTACACCTTC
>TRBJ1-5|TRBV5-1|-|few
CASSPGAGGQPQHF
TGCGCCAGCAGCCCAGGGGCCGGGGGCCAGCCCCAGCATTTT
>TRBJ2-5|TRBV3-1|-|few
CASSYYMETQYF
TGTGCCAGCAGCTATTATATGGAGACCCAGTACTTC
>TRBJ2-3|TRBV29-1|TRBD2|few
CSVGWSGNPDTQYF
TGCAGCGTTGGGTGGAGCGGGAACCCGGATACGCAGTATTTT
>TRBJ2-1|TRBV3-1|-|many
CASSQDMRGAGNEQFF
TGTGCCAGCAGCCAAGATATGAGGGGGGCCGGCAATGAGCAGTTCTTC
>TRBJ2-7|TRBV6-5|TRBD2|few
CASLTSGGSKQYF
TGTGCCAGCCTCACTAGCGGGGGCTCAAAGCAGTACTTC
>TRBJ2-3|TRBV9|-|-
CASSAAPGTGNTDTQYF
TGTGCCAGCAGCGCAGCTCCAGGGACTGGAAACACAGATACGCAGTATTTT
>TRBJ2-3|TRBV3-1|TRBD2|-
CASSQDDGLAGGQSTDTQYF
TGTGCCAGCAGCCAAGACGATGGACTAGCGGGGGGGCAAAGCACAGATACGCAGTATTTT
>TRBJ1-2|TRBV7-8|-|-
CASSLAGELYGYTF
TGTGCCAGCAGCTTAGCTGGGGAACTCTATGGCTACACCTTC
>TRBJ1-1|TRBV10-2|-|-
CASSDWDGNTEAFF
TGCGCCAGCAGTGATTGGGACGGCAACACTGAAGCTTTCTTT
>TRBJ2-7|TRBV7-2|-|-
CASSLVVSSPYEQYF
TGTGCCAGCAGCTTAGTGGTGTCCTCCCCCTACGAGCAGTACTTC
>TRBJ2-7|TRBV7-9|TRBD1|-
CASSPIGQGCEQYF
TGTGCCAGCAGCCCCATCGGACAGGGCTGCGAGCAGTACTTC
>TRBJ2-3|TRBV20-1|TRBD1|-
CSYNQGGTDTQYF
TGCAGTTATAATCAGGGGGGCACAGATACGCAGTATTTT
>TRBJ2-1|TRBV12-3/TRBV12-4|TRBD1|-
CASSLTAGTGWNEQFF
TGTGCCAGCAGTTTAACGGCCGGGACAGGGTGGAATGAGCAGTTCTTC
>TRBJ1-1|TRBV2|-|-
CASRSREGTEAFF
TGTGCCAGCAGGAGCAGGGAAGGCACTGAAGCTTTCTTT